The next 6 T cell receptor beta chains were all read from a single sample in a study of regulatory T cells in long-lasting Graves disease. Building the TCR beta libraries relied on iRepertoire HTBI primers, and CDR3 regions underwent Arm-PCR. TCRdb itself ran the multiplex PCR reads through MiXCR, one entry per CDR3 protein. The sample carries a few hundred thousand distinct CDR3 sequences, approximately 25% recorded once. Documented time point: persistent/refractory GD, antithyroid drugs over 5 years with positive TRAb. PBMC-extracted RNA yielded the TCR library. The sequencing here drew on peripheral blood mononuclear cells (PBMCs), taken when the disease was refractory, from a patient treated with antithyroid drugs. The receptors stem from a woman in her thirties or forties with Graves disease.

This clonotype was found a few times. This rearrangement joins TRBV27 to TRBJ2-7, with 7 bases lining up with TRBD1. The CDR3 covers 15 residues. The germline V gene has CDR1 MNHEY and CDR2 SMNVEV (reference sequence). Trimming took 5 bases from V and 0 from J; bases not matched to a gene: 7. CDR3 sequence (DNA): TGTGCCAGCAGTCCCTTGACAGGGATCTCCTACGAGCAGTACTTC. It yields the protein CASSPLTGISYEQYF.

This clonotype was recorded many times. The chain has TRBV28 and TRBJ2-2; 9 bases map to TRBD1. CDR1 and CDR2 from the germline V gene are MDHEN and SYDVKM. Trimming removed 6 bases from V and 7 bases from J; junction bases left unmatched: 9. CDR3 size: 15 residues. DNA for the CDR3: TGTGCCAGCAGCCAAACAGGGGGCCCGGTCGGGGAGCTGTTTTTT. This gives the protein CASSQTGGPVGELFF.

This clonotype occurred a few times. The rearrangement uses TRBV7-9 and TRBJ1-2, with 8 bases identical to TRBD1. This CDR3 has 14 residues. J lost 2 bases, V lost 4 bases, and 3 bases had no gene match. Germline CDR1 is SEHNR and CDR2 is FQNEAQ (reference sequence). CDR3 sequence reads: CASSSWDRNYGYTF. The CDR3 nucleotides are TGTGCCAGCAGCTCATGGGACAGGAACTATGGCTACACCTTC.

This clonotype has ten or more counts. V gene TRBV11-2 combines with J gene TRBJ2-5; D gene unclear. V lost 7 bases, J lost 1 base, and 13 bases lay in between. In germline, CDR1 is SGHAT, CDR2 FQNNGV. The CDR3 length is 14 residues. The CDR3 sequence: CASTQEFSQETQYF. For the CDR3, the DNA is TGTGCCAGCACCCAGGAATTCTCCCAAGAGACCCAGTACTTC.

This clonotype has ten or more counts. The chain carries TRBV6-1 and TRBJ2-7; unclear D gene. Per the germline V gene, CDR1 is MNHNS and CDR2 is SASEGT. CDR3 length: 13 amino acids. V was trimmed by 6 bases and J by 2 bases, leaving 11 bases between them. CDR3 DNA sequence: TGTGCCAGCAGACCTGGACCTACCTACGAGCAGTACTTC. Its translation: CASRPGPTYEQYF.

This clonotype showed up just a few times. The V gene is TRBV20-1, the J gene TRBJ1-1, with a weak D call TRBD1 (6 bases). CDR3 length: 15 amino acids. Germline-derived CDR1 and CDR2 are DFQATT and SNEGSKA (reference sequence). V was pared by 2 bases and J by 5 bases, with 18 bases between. CDR3 in amino acids: CSARLHGQTVTEAFF. The CDR3, as DNA: TGCAGTGCTAGACTACACGGACAGACCGTAACTGAAGCTTTCTTT.